Described below is a single T cell receptor (beta chain) sequence and its context. This clone was seen only a few times. Its binding antigen is unknown. No much larger clone exists at a distance of one base, and base qualities are not known. The data are from a study of blood T cell repertoires in COVID-19 (TCRdb year 2020). Looking at the study overall: Samples from collaborators originated in the United States, Italy and Spain and spanned both the acute and convalescent phases of COVID-19. The material from the prospective study consisted of cDNA or gDNA derived from T cells, B-cell-depleted T cells, or PBMCs. The dataset comprised deeply sampled blood TCRbeta repertoires from subjects exposed to, actively infected with, or recovered from COVID-19. The repertoires were made available in a free public database intended to serve as a resource for research on the immune response to SARS-CoV-2. Samples were obtained from the ongoing ImmuneRACE study (first 160 participants) and from over 1,000 subjects provided by 6 global collaborators. The sample metadata nearly always contained a de-identified subject ID, COVID-19 status, age in years and sex. Where HLA class I and class II types were available, the types were taken from metadata supplied by the sample provider, not from assay-based typing.

The immunoSEQ Assay, a bias-controlled multiplex PCR, was used to amplify TCRbeta CDR3 regions from genomic DNA. On the authors' methods: The number of nucleated cells in each sample was estimated by amplification of reference gene primers within the assay. To quantify the absolute abundance of each unique TCRbeta CDR3 rearrangement, sequence reads were collapsed and filtered. Productive Simpson clonality was computed per sample as the square root of Simpson's diversity index over productive rearrangements. TCRdb limited this immuneACCESS table to in-frame rearrangements with V and J called. A share of clones is missing; checked studies link under half to unresolved V genes, and the rest is unexplained. V and J calls and clone size are copied from that table; D and trimming were computed from the DNA. This sample lists about 61,000 clones; about 85% were detected once. The top ten hold 5% to 6% of the sample.

The CDR3, cysteine through phenylalanine, is 15 amino acids long. The kept DNA is CDR3 alone, 45 bases in frame from the first base. In the germline V gene, CDR1 corresponds to ENHRY and CDR2 to SYGVKD. Trimming at the junction amounts to 2 bases on V and 8 bases on J, and the germline ends lie 16 bases apart. Beyond this particular receptor, the publication reports: How much clinical and demographic metadata was included differed by source and by participant, and the metadata was provided uncurated.

Whole blood was collected in K2EDTA tubes by collaborating institutions according to the institutions' own protocols. For TCRbeta analysis, collaborator samples were shipped as frozen whole blood, as isolated PBMCs, or as DNA extracted from either sample type. The chain was built from TRBV10-3 and TRBJ2-1; TRBD2 is a possible D gene, resting on 5 matching bases. Material: peripheral blood. This clonotype was sampled from a man aged 70 or older with acute or convalescent COVID-19. The DNA sequence follows: TGTGCCATCAGTGAGGGAGGCCTTAAATGGGATGAGCAGTTCTTC. Its protein is CAISEGGLKWDEQFF.